The sequence of this T cell receptor (beta chain) was determined in a study of blood T cell repertoires in COVID-19. Sequencing was performed with immunoSEQ multiplex PCR; in TCRdb, only in-frame clones are kept and a portion is missing. The repertoire holds 200,000 to 250,000 clones, with about 90% as singletons. Participant reports of clinical history set cohort assignment. Germline CDR1 MRHNA, CDR2 SNTAGT. The CDR3 sequence is 14 residues long. Trimming cost V 4 bases and J 5 bases; bases outside gene matches: 4. This chain uses TRBV6-4 with TRBJ2-2; 7 nucleotides align to TRBD2. Sequences were obtained from PBMCs or T cells enriched from blood (not recorded which). This clonotype was sampled from a woman in her thirties with acute COVID-19. CDR3 nucleotides: TGTGCCAGCAGTGCAGGGAGGGAAACCGGGGAGCTGTTTTTT. As protein: CASSAGRETGELFF.